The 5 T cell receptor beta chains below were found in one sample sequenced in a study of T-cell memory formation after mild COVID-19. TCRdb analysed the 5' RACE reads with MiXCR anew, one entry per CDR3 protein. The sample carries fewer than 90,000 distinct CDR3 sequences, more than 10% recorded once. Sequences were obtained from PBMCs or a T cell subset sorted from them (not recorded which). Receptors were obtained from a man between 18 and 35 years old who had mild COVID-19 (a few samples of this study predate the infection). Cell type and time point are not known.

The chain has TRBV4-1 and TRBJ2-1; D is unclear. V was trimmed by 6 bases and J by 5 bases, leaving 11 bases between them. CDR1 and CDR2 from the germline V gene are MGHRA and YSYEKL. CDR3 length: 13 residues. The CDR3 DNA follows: TGCGCCAGCAGGTCCACTCCAAACAATGAGCAGTTCTTC. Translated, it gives CASRSTPNNEQFF.

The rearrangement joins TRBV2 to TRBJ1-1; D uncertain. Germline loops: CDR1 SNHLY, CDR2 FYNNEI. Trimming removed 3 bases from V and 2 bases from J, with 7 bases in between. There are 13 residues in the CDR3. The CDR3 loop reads CASSDPLNTEAFF. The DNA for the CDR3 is TGTGCCAGCAGTGACCCTCTTAACACTGAAGCTTTCTTT.

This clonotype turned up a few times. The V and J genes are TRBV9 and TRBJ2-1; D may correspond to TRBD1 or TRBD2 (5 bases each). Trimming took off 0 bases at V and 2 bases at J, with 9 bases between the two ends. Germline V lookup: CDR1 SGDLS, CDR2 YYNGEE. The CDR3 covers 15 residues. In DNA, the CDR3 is TGTGCCAGCAGCGTAGTGGGGACCACCTACAATGAGCAGTTCTTC. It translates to CASSVVGTTYNEQFF.

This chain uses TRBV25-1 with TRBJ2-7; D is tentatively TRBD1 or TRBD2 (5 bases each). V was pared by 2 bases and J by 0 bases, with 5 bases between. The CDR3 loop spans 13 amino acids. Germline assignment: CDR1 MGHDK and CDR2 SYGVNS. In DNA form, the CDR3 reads TGTGCCAGCAGTGAAGGGACCTCCTACGAGCAGTACTTC. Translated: CASSEGTSYEQYF.

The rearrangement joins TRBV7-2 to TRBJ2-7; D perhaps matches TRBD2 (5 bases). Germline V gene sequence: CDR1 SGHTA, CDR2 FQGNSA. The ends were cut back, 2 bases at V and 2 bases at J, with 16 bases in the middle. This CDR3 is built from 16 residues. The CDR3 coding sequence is TGTGCCAGCAGCTTATTCATCGGGATGCCAACCTACGAGCAGTACTTC. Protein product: CASSLFIGMPTYEQYF.